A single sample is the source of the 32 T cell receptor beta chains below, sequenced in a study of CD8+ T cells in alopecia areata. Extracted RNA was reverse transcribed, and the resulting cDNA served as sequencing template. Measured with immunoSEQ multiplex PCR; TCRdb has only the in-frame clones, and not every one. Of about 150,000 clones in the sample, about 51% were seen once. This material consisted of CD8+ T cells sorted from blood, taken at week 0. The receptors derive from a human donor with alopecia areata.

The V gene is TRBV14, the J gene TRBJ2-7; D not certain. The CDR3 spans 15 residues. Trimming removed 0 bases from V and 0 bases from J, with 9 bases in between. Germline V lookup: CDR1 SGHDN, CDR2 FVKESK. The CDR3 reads CASSQDWLNSYEQYF. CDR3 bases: TGTGCCAGCAGCCAAGACTGGCTTAACTCCTACGAGCAGTACTTC. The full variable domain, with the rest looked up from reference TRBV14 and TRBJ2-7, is EAGVTQFPSHSVIEKGQTVTLRCDPISGHDNLYWYRRVMGKEIKFLLHFVKESKQDESGMPNNRFLAERTGGTYSTLKVQPAELEDSGVYFCASSQDWLNSYEQYFGPGTRLTVT.

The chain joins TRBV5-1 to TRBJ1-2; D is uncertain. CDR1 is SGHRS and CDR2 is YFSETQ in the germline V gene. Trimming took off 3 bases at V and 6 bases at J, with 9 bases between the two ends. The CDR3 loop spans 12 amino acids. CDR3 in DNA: TGCGCCAGCAGCTCTGGGGAGAATGGCTACACCTTC. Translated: CASSSGENGYTF.

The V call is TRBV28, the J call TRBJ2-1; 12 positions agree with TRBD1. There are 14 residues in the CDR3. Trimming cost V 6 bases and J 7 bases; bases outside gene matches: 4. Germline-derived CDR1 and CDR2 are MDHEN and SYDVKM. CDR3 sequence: CASRRDRGLNEQFF. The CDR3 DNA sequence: TGTGCCAGCAGAAGGGACAGGGGGCTTAATGAGCAGTTCTTC.

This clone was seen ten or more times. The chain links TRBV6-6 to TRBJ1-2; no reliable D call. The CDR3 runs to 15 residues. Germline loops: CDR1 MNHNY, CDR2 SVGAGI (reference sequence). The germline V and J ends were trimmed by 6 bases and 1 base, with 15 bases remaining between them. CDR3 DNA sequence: TGTGCCAGCAGCCCCTCCCCGAGGAGTAACTATGGCTACACCTTC. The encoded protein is CASSPSPRSNYGYTF.

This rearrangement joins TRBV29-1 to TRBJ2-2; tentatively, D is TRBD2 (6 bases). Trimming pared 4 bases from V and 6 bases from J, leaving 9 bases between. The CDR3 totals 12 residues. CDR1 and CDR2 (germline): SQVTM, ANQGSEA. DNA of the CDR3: TGCAGCGTTGGGGCTAGCGCCGGGGAGCTGTTTTTT. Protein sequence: CSVGASAGELFF.

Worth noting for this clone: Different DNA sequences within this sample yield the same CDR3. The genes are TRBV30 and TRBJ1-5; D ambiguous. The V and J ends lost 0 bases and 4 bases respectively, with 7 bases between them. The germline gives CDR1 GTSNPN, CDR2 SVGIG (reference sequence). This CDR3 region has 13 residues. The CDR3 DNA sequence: TGTGCCTGGAGTGTGGGCGGGAATCAGCCCCAGCATTTT. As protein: CAWSVGGNQPQHF.

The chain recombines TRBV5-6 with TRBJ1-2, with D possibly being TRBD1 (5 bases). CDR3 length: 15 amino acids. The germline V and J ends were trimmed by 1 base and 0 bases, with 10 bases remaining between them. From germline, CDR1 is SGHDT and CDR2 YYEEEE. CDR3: CASSLWTQPNYGYTF. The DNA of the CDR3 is TGTGCCAGCAGCTTGTGGACACAACCTAACTATGGCTACACCTTC.

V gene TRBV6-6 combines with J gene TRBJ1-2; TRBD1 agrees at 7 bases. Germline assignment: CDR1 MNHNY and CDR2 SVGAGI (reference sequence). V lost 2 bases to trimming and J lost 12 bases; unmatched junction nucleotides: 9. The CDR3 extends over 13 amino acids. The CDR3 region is CASSYGRDSMNTF. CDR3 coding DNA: TGTGCCAGCAGTTACGGGAGGGACAGTATGAACACCTTC.

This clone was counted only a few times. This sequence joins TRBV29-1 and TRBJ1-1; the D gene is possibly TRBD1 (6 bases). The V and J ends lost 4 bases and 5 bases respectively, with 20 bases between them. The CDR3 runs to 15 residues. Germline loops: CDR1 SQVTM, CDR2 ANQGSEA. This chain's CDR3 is CSVGGGTRTGTEAFF. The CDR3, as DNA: TGCAGCGTTGGAGGGGGGACCCGGACGGGGACTGAAGCTTTCTTT.

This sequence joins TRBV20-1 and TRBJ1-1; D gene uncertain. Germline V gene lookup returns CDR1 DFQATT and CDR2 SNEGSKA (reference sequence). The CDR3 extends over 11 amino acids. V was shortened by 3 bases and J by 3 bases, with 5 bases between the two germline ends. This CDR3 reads CSASTYTEAFF. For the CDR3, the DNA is TGCAGTGCTAGCACCTACACTGAAGCTTTCTTT.

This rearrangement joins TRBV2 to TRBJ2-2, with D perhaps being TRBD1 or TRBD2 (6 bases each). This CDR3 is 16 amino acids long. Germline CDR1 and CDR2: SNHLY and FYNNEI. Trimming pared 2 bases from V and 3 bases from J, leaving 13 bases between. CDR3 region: CASSEWGAADTGELFF. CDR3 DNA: TGTGCCAGCAGTGAATGGGGGGCTGCGGACACCGGGGAGCTGTTTTTT.

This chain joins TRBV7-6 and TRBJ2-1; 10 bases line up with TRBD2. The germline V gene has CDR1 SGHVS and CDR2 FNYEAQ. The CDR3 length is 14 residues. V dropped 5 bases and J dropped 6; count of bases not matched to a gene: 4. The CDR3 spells CASSPGTSVNEQFF. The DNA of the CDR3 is TGTGCCAGCAGCCCCGGGACTAGCGTCAATGAGCAGTTCTTC.

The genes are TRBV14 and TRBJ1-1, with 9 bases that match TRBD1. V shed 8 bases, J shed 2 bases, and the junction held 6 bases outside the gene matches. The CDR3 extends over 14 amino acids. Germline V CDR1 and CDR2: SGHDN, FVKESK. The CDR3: CASGITGGNTEAFF. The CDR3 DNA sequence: TGTGCCAGCGGAATCACAGGGGGCAACACTGAAGCTTTCTTT.

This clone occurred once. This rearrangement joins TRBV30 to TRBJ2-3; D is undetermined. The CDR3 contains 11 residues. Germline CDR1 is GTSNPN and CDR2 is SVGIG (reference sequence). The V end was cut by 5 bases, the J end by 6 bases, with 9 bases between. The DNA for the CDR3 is TGTGCCTGGGCCCCGTCGGATACGCAGTATTTT. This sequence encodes CAWAPSDTQYF.

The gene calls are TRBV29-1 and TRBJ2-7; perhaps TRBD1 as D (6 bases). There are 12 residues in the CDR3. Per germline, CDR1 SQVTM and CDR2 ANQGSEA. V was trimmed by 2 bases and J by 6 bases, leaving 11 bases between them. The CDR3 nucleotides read TGCAGCGTTGAAACAGGGACGGGCGAGCAGTACTTC. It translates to CSVETGTGEQYF.

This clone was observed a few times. This chain's CDR3 is CASSVASGGPYEQYF. CDR3 DNA: TGTGCCAGCAGCGTAGCTAGCGGGGGACCCTACGAGCAGTACTTC. The chain links TRBV9 to TRBJ2-7, with 10 bases that match TRBD2. The CDR3 sequence is 15 residues long. Germline CDR1 is SGDLS and CDR2 is YYNGEE. V lost 0 bases, J lost 2 bases, and 2 bases stayed unmatched.

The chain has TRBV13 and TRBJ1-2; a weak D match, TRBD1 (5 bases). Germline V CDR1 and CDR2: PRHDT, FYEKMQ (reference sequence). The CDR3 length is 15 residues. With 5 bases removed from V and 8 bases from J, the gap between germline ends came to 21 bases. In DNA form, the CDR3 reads TGTGCCAGCAGCCACCGGGGACCGACAGCCGAGGGCTACACCTTC. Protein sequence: CASSHRGPTAEGYTF.

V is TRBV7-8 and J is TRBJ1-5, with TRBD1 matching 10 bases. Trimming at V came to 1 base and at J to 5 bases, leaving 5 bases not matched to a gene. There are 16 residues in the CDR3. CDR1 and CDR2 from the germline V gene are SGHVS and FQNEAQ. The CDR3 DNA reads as TGTGCCAGCAGCTTAGGAGTCGGGACAGGGGATCAGCCCCAGCATTTT. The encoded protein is CASSLGVGTGDQPQHF.

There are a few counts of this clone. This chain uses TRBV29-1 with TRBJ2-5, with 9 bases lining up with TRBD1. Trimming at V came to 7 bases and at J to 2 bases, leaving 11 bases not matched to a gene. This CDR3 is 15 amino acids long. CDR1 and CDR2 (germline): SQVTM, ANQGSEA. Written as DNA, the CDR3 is TGCAGCGCTCCACGCCCGGACAGGGGACAAGAGACCCAGTACTTC. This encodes CSAPRPDRGQETQYF.

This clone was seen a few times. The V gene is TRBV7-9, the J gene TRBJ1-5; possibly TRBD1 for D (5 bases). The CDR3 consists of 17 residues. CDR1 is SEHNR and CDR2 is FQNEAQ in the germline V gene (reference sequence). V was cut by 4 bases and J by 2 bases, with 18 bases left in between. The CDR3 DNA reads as TGTGCCAGCAGCTCTTCGGGGGAGGCTGTTCGCAATCAGCCCCAGCATTTT. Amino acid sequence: CASSSSGEAVRNQPQHF.

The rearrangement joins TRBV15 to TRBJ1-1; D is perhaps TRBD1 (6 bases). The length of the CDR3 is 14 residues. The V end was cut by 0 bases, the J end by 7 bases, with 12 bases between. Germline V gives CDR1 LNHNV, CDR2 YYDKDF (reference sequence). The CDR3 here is CATSREGQGYEAFF. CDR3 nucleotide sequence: TGTGCCACCAGCAGAGAGGGCCAGGGGTATGAAGCTTTCTTT.

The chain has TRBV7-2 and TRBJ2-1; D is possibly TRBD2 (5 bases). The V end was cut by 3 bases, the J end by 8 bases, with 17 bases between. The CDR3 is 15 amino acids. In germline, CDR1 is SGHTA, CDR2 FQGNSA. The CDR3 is CASSFTGFARDEQFF. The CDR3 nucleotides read TGTGCCAGCAGCTTTACCGGATTCGCGAGGGATGAGCAGTTCTTC.

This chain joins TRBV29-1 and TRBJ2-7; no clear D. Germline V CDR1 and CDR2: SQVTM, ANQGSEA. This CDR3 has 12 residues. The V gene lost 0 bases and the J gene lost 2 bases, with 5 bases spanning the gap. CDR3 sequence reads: CSVEEGPYEQYF. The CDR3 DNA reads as TGCAGCGTTGAAGAGGGCCCCTACGAGCAGTACTTC.

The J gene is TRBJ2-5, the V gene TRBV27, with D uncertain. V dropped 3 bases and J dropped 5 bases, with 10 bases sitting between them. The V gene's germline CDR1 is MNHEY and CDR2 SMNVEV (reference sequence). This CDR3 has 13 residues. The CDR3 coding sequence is TGTGCCAGCAGTTTGGTCCCTATCGAGACCCAGTACTTC. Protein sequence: CASSLVPIETQYF.

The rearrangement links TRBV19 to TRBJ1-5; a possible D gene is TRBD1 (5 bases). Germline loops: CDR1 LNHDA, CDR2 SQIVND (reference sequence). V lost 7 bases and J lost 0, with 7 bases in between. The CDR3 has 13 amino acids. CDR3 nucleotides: TGTGCCAGTACCAGGGATAGCAATCAGCCCCAGCATTTT. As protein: CASTRDSNQPQHF.

CDR3 nucleotide sequence: TGTGCCAGCAGCTTAAGATCTGAAGGAATCAATTCACCCCTCCACTTT. It specifies CASSLRSEGINSPLHF. The J gene is TRBJ1-6, the V gene TRBV7-6; D uncertain. V lost 2 bases, J lost 7 bases, and 15 bases lay in between. The length of the CDR3 is 16 residues. In germline, CDR1 is SGHVS, CDR2 FNYEAQ. The entire variable domain, with the rest obtained from reference TRBV7-6 and TRBJ1-6, is as follows: GAGVSQSPRYKVTKRGQDVALRCDPISGHVSLYWYRQALGQGPEFLTYFNYEAQQDKSGLPNDRFSAERPEGSISTLTIQRTEQRDSAMYRCASSLRSEGINSPLHFGNGTRLTVT.

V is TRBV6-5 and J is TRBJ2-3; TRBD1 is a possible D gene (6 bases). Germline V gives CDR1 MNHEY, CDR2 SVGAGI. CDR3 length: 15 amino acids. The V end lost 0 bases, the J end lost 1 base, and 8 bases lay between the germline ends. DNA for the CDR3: TGTGCCAGCAGTTACTCGTCAGGGGGCACAGATACGCAGTATTTT. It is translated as CASSYSSGGTDTQYF.

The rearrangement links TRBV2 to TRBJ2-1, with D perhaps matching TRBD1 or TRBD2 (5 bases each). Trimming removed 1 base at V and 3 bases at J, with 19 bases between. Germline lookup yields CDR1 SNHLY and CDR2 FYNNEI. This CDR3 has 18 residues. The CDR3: CASSEGETEVPSYNEQFF. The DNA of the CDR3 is TGTGCCAGCAGTGAAGGGGAGACAGAGGTACCCAGCTACAATGAGCAGTTCTTC.

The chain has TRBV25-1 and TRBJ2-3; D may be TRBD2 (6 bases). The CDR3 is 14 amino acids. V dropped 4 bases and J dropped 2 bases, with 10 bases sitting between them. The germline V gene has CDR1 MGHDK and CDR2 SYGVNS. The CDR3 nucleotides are TGTGCCAGCAGTGCGGGACTCAACACAGATACGCAGTATTTT. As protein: CASSAGLNTDTQYF.

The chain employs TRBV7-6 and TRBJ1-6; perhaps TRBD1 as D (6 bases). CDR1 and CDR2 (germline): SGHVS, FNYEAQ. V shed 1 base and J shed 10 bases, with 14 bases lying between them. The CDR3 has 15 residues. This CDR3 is CASSLGPGDRSPLHF. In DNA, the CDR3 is TGTGCCAGCAGCTTAGGCCCAGGGGATAGATCACCCCTCCACTTT.

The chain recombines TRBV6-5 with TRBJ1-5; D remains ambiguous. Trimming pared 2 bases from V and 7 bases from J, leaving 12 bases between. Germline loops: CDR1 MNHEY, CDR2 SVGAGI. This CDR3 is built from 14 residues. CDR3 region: CASSYGGRGQPQHF. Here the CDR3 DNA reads TGTGCCAGCAGTTACGGAGGAAGAGGCCAGCCCCAGCATTTT.

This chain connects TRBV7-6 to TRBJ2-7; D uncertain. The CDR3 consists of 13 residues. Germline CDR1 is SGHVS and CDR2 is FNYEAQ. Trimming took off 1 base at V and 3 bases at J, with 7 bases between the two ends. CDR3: CASSLGGDYEQYF. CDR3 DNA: TGTGCCAGCAGCTTAGGAGGCGACTACGAGCAGTACTTC.